Shown below are 6 T cell receptor beta chains from a single sample sequenced in a study of T-cell memory formation after mild COVID-19. TCRdb re-called the 5' RACE reads with MiXCR, one entry per CDR3 protein. The data show some 300,000 distinct CDR3 sequences, 15% to 20% seen once. The sample taken for sequencing was PBMCs or a T cell subset sorted from them (not recorded which). The receptor set was obtained from a man between 18 and 29 years old who had mild COVID-19 (a few samples of this study predate the infection). Cell type and time point are not known.

The chain is built from TRBV4-3 and TRBJ1-1, with 7 bases fitting TRBD1. V lost 3 bases, J lost 11 bases, and 18 bases stayed unmatched. In germline, CDR1 is LGHNA, CDR2 YSLEER. CDR3 length equals 16 residues. CDR3 bases: TGCGCCAGCAGCCACACATCCGGGACAGACTCCCTCGGGGCTTTCTTT. Translation: CASSHTSGTDSLGAFF.

This clonotype was recorded a few times. The rearrangement uses TRBV11-2 and TRBJ2-1; D ambiguous. Germline V CDR1 and CDR2: SGHAT, FQNNGV. V was shortened by 5 bases and J by 7 bases, with 6 bases between the two germline ends. The CDR3 length is 11 residues. The CDR3 nucleotides read TGTGCCAGCAGCCATATGAATGAGCAGTTCTTC. This gives the protein CASSHMNEQFF.

The sample holds a few counts of this clonotype. The V and J genes are TRBV11-3 and TRBJ2-2; possible D gene TRBD1, 8 bases. Trimming left V 5 bases short and J 5 bases short, with 12 bases between. CDR3 length: 14 amino acids. Germline CDR1 and CDR2: SGHNT and YENEEA. Written as DNA, the CDR3 is TGTGCCAGCAGCGACAGGGGAGGGACCGGGGAGCTGTTTTTT. Translated: CASSDRGGTGELFF.

The V call is TRBV7-2, the J call TRBJ2-1, with D unclear. There are 15 residues in the CDR3. Per the germline V gene, CDR1 is SGHTA and CDR2 is FQGNSA. Trimming removed 2 bases at V and 8 bases at J, with 16 bases between. The CDR3 spells CASSLLGLGFHEQFF. CDR3 sequence (DNA): TGTGCCAGCAGCTTACTGGGTCTTGGCTTCCATGAGCAGTTCTTC.

The rearrangement uses TRBV2 and TRBJ2-3; D remains ambiguous. Germline values: CDR1 SNHLY, CDR2 FYNNEI. The CDR3 length is 12 residues. V was trimmed by 7 bases and J by 6 bases, leaving 11 bases between them. In DNA, the CDR3 is TGTGCCAGCAAGGCATTCACGGATACGCAGTATTTT. Its protein is CASKAFTDTQYF.

The chain couples TRBV24-1 to TRBJ2-1; D unclear. Between the trimmed V and J ends, which lost 7 bases and 6 bases, there was a span of 6 bases. There are 11 residues in the CDR3. Germline-derived CDR1 and CDR2 are KGHDR and SFDVKD. CDR3 sequence: CATRAFNEQFF. CDR3 in DNA: TGTGCCACCAGGGCGTTCAATGAGCAGTTCTTC.